This T cell receptor (beta chain) was identified during a study of T cell changes during pregnancy in multiple sclerosis. The CDR3 loop spans 11 amino acids. Germline lookup yields CDR1 MNHEY and CDR2 SVGAGI. Trimming removed 11 bases from V and 4 bases from J, with 11 bases in between. Generated by immunoSEQ multiplex PCR, the TCRdb table keeps only in-frame clones and is missing some. The sample consists of about 59,000 clones, about 86% of them appearing once. Sequencing was performed on peripheral blood from another person, used as feeder cells. This receptor was taken from a human donor whose cells served as feeder cells for cultures in a pregnancy study. This chain links TRBV6-5 with TRBJ1-1; D unresolved. The CDR3 nucleotides read TGTGCCTTACGTTCCGCCACTGAAGCTTTCTTT. Its translation is CALRSATEAFF.